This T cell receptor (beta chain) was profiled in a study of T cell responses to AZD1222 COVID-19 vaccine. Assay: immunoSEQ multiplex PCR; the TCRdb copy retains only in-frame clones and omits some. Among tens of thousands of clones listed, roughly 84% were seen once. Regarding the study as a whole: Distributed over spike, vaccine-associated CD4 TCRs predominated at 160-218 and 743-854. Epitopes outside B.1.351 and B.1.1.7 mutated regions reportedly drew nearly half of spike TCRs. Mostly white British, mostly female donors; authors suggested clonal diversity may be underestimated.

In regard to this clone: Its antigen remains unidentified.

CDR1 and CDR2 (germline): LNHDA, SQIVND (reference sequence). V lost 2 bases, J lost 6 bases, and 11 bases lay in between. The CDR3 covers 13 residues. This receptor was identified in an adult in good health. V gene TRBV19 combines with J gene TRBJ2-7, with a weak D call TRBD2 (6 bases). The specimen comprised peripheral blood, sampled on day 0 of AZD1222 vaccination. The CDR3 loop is CASSIKGTLEQYF. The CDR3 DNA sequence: TGTGCCAGTAGTATAAAAGGGACTCTCGAGCAGTACTTC.